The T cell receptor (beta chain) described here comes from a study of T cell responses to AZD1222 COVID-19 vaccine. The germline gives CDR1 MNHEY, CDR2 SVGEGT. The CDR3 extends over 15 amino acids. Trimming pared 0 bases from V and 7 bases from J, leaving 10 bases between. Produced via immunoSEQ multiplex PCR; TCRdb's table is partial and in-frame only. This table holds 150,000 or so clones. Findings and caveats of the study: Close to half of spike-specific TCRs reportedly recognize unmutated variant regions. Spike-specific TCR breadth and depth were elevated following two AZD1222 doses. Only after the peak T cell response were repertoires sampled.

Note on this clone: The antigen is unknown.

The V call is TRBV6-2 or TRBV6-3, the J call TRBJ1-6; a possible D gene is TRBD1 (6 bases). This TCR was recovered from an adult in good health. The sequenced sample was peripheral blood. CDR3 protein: CASSYSWTANSPLHF. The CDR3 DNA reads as TGTGCCAGCAGTTACTCGTGGACAGCAAATTCACCCCTCCACTTT.